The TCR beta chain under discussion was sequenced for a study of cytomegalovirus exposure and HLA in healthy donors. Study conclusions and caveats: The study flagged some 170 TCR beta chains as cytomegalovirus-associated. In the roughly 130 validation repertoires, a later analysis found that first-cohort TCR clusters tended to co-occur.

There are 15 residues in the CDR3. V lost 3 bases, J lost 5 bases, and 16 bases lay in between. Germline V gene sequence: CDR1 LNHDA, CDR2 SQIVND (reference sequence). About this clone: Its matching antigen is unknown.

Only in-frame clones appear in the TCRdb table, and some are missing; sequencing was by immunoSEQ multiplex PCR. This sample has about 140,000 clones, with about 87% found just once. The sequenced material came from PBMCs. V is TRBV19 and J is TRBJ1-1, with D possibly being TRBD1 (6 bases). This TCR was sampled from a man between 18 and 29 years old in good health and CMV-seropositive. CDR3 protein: CASSITGRSLTEAFF. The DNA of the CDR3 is TGTGCCAGTAGTATTACAGGGCGATCTTTGACTGAAGCTTTCTTT.